This T cell receptor beta chain is from a study of blood T cell repertoires in COVID-19. Overall study context: Sources were T cells, B-cell-depleted T cells, or PBMCs; the material itself was cDNA or gDNA.

The V segment lost 4 bases and the J segment 5 bases; nucleotides outside the gene matches: 18. Germline lookup yields CDR1 SGDLS and CDR2 YYNGEE. This CDR3 has 18 amino acids. Participants spanned ages about 18 to 90 years and resided in 24 US areas. In the original workflow: Reference gene primer amplification yielded estimated nucleated cell counts. Only in-frame clones appear in the TCRdb table, and some are missing; sequencing was by immunoSEQ multiplex PCR. V and J calls and clone size are as listed in that table; D and trimming were resolved from the DNA. The repertoire holds about 200,000 clones, with roughly nine tenths as singletons.

Sequencing input: PBMCs or T cells enriched from blood (not recorded which). The chain links TRBV9 to TRBJ2-3, with 8 bases fitting TRBD2. The receptor was derived from a woman aged 18-35 years who had recovered from COVID-19. CDR3 region: CASSIRSGGAPREDTQYF. The CDR3 DNA reads as TGTGCCAGCAGCATACGTTCCGGGGGGGCGCCAAGGGAAGATACGCAGTATTTT.